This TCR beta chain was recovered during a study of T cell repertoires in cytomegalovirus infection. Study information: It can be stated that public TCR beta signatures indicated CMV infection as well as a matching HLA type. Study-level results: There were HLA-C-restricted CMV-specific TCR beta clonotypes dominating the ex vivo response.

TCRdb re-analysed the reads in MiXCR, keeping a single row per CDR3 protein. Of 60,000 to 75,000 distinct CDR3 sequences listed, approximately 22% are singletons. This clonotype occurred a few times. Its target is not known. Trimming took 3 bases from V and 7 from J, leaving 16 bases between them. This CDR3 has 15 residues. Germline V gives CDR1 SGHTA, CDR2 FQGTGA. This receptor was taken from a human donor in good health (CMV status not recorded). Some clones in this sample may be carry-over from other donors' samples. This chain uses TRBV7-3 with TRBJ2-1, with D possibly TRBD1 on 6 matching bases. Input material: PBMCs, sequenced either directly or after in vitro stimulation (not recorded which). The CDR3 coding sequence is TGTGCCAGCAGCTTGGTTACGGGACAACGAAATGAGCAGTTCTTC. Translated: CASSLVTGQRNEQFF.